The rows below give T cell receptor beta chains drawn from one sample of a study of T-cell reconstitution after alpha-beta-depleted transplantation in children. TCRdb reprocessed the PCR reads via MiXCR and lists one record per CDR3 protein. The table records about 500,000 distinct CDR3 sequences, about an eighth of them present only once. This material consisted of PBMCs, mostly from graft donor cells, taken 180 days after TCRalphabeta/CD19-depleted stem cell transplant. These TCRs come from a female patient aged 2 to 10 who had a stem cell transplant for aplastic anemia, so the T cells may come from the graft donor. CDR3s leave out the opening cysteine and the closing phenylalanine or tryptophan. Fields, in order: CDR3 protein, J gene, V gene.

CDR3: ASSKRLAGVGETQY
J: TRBJ2-5
V: TRBV7-2

CDR3: ASTSFTPRTGELF
J: TRBJ2-2
V: TRBV28

CDR3: ASRKTEYEQY
J: TRBJ2-7
V: TRBV7-9

CDR3: ASSSRGLAGYNEQF
J: TRBJ2-1
V: TRBV6-2/TRBV6-3

CDR3: ASSLGRASPLH
J: TRBJ1-6
V: TRBV7-2

CDR3: ASSQAGRNYGYT
J: TRBJ1-2
V: TRBV3-1

CDR3: ASSPNRQLNYGYT
J: TRBJ1-2
V: TRBV5-1

CDR3: SARVGRYNEQF
J: TRBJ2-1
V: TRBV20-1

CDR3: ASNWDGGSTGELF
J: TRBJ2-2
V: TRBV7-9

CDR3: ASSLPGPVALEAF
J: TRBJ1-1
V: TRBV7-9

CDR3: ASSQDEEYTGELF
J: TRBJ2-2
V: TRBV4-3

CDR3: ASTNRDPSHEQF
J: TRBJ2-1
V: TRBV6-1

CDR3: ASRMHEQF
J: TRBJ2-1
V: TRBV7-2

CDR3: ATSDLQMGPTGELF
J: TRBJ2-2
V: TRBV24-1

CDR3: ASSWDRGGTDTQY
J: TRBJ2-3
V: TRBV28

CDR3: ASSSQQGASDNEQF
J: TRBJ2-1
V: TRBV19

CDR3: ASTLRVTDTQY
J: TRBJ2-3
V: TRBV7-8

CDR3: ASSLSGGQGPDTQY
J: TRBJ2-3
V: TRBV5-1

CDR3: ASRTRGTSGGNEQF
J: TRBJ2-1
V: TRBV12-3/TRBV12-4

CDR3: ASSQGAGESYNEQF
J: TRBJ2-1
V: TRBV11-3

CDR3: ASSSGRASETQY
J: TRBJ2-5
V: TRBV7-2

CDR3: ASSFGQVGPYEQY
J: TRBJ2-7
V: TRBV28

CDR3: ASSFGTGGTTEAF
J: TRBJ1-1
V: TRBV12-3/TRBV12-4

CDR3: ASTSYGADTQY
J: TRBJ2-3
V: TRBV19

CDR3: ASSPLAGALSGANVLT
J: TRBJ2-6
V: TRBV6-1

CDR3: ASSQDRGWGGNTIY
J: TRBJ1-3
V: TRBV7-2

CDR3: ASSYFSGRRETQY
J: TRBJ2-5
V: TRBV6-5

CDR3: AISVGFEQF
J: TRBJ2-1
V: TRBV10-3

CDR3: ASSSGSSGTVQETQY
J: TRBJ2-5
V: TRBV28

CDR3: ASSLAGATQY
J: TRBJ2-3
V: TRBV7-2

CDR3: ASSLRQNNQPQH
J: TRBJ1-5
V: TRBV12-3/TRBV12-4

CDR3: ASSHQDSSGEQY
J: TRBJ2-7
V: TRBV23-1

CDR3: SARAGGPTETQY
J: TRBJ2-5
V: TRBV20-1

CDR3: ASSELYNEQF
J: TRBJ2-1
V: TRBV6-1

CDR3: ASSYSGTEQF
J: TRBJ2-1
V: TRBV6-2/TRBV6-3

CDR3: ASSLVRTQY
J: TRBJ2-5
V: TRBV11-2

CDR3: SPLLAGEETQY
J: TRBJ2-5
V: TRBV29-1

CDR3: AWAGPKEDEQY
J: TRBJ2-7
V: TRBV30

CDR3: SVEGYRDSKETQY
J: TRBJ2-5
V: TRBV29-1

CDR3: ASSLVQGTGYGYT
J: TRBJ1-2
V: TRBV12-3/TRBV12-4

CDR3: ASGFHGSPYEQY
J: TRBJ2-7
V: TRBV27

CDR3: ASSERFLKYEGYT
J: TRBJ1-2
V: TRBV7-3

CDR3: AISEPRVRGTYGYT
J: TRBJ1-2
V: TRBV10-3

CDR3: ASSPGGHSGNTIY
J: TRBJ1-3
V: TRBV18

CDR3: ASSLAQGPDIQY
J: TRBJ2-4
V: TRBV5-1

CDR3: ASSLGLAANNEQF
J: TRBJ2-1
V: TRBV7-6

CDR3: ASSLDYRALGNQPQH
J: TRBJ1-5
V: TRBV11-2

CDR3: ASPPGQRESGIGELF
J: TRBJ2-2
V: TRBV7-8